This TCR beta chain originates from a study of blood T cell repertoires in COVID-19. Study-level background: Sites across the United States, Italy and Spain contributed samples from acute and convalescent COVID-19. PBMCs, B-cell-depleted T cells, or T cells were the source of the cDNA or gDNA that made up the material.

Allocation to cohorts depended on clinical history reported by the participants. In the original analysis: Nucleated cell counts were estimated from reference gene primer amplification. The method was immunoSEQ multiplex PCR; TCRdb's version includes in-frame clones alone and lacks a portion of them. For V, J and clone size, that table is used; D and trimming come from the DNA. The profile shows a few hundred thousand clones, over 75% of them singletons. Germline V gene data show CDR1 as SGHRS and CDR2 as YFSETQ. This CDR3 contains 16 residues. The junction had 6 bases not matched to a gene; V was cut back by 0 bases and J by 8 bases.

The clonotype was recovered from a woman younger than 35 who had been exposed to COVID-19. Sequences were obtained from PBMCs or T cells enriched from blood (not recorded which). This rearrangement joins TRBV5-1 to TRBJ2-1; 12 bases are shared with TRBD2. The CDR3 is CASSLGLAGEVDEQFF. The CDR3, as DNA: TGCGCCAGCAGCTTGGGACTAGCGGGAGAGGTAGATGAGCAGTTCTTC.